This TCR beta chain was identified during a study of blood T cell repertoires in COVID-19. Study summary: PBMCs, B-cell-depleted T cells, or T cells provided the cDNA or gDNA that made up the material.

From germline, CDR1 is SGHNT and CDR2 YYREEE (reference sequence). This CDR3 comprises 17 residues. The ends were cut back, 1 base at V and 0 bases at J, with 14 bases in the middle. How the authors handled the data: Reference gene primer amplification in the assay estimated nucleated cell counts. TCRdb's copy holds only in-frame clones and misses some; the assay was immunoSEQ multiplex PCR. V, J and clone size derive from that table, while D and trimming were established from the DNA sequence. The table includes over 150,000 clones, roughly 83% detected once. Study members were between roughly 18 and 89 years old and lived in 20 to 30 US regions. Cohort allocation depended upon clinical history that participants reported.

The genes are TRBV5-4 and TRBJ1-3; the D gene is possibly TRBD1 (5 bases). This TCR came from a woman aged 30 to 39 who had recovered from COVID-19. The material sequenced was PBMCs or T cells enriched from blood (not recorded which). The CDR3 loop reads CASSLYQGGNSGNTIYF. Written as DNA, the CDR3 is TGTGCCAGCAGCTTGTATCAGGGAGGGAACTCTGGAAACACCATATATTTT. The variable domain in full, with the rest retrieved from reference TRBV5-4 and TRBJ1-3, is ETGVTQSPTHLIKTRGQQVTLRCSSQSGHNTVSWYQQALGQGPQFIFQYYREEENGRGNFPPRFSGLQFPNYSSELNVNALELDDSALYLCASSLYQGGNSGNTIYFGEGSWLTVV.